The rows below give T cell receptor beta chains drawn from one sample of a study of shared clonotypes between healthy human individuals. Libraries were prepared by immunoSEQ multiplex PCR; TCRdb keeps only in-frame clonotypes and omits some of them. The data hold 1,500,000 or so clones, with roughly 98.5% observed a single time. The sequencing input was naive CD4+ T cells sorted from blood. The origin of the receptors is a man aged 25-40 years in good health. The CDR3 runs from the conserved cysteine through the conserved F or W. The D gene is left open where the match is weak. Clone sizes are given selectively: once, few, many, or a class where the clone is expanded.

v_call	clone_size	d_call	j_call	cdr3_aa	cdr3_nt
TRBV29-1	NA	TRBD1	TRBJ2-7	CSVLADRGLYEQYF	TGCAGCGTCCTTGCGGACAGGGGACTCTACGAGCAGTACTTC
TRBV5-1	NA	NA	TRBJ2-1	CASSPGLRQGGDEQFF	TGCGCCAGCAGCCCAGGTTTGCGACAGGGAGGGGATGAGCAGTTCTTC
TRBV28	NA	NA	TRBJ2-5	CASSSFSEWETQYF	TGTGCCAGCAGTTCCTTCAGTGAGTGGGAGACCCAGTACTTC
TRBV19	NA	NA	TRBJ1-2	CASSIGAGDYGYTF	TGTGCCAGTAGTATCGGGGCGGGGGACTATGGCTACACCTTC
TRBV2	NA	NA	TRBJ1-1	CASTMNTEAFF	TGTGCCAGCACGATGAACACTGAAGCTTTCTTT
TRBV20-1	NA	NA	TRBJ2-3	CSAGWADTQYF	TGCAGTGCCGGCTGGGCAGATACGCAGTATTTT
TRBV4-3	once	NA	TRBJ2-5	CASSQVPGAQETQYF	TGCGCCAGCAGCCAAGTGCCCGGCGCCCAAGAGACCCAGTACTTC
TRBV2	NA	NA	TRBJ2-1	CASIRGRGVDEQFF	TGTGCCAGCATTCGGGGCAGGGGGGTTGATGAGCAGTTCTTC
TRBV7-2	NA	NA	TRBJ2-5	CASSLPVQETQYF	TGTGCCAGCAGCTTACCGGTACAAGAGACCCAGTACTTC
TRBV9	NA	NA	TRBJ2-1	CATGATHYGEQFF	TGTGCCACCGGTGCCACTCACTATGGTGAGCAGTTCTTC
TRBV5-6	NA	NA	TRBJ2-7	CASSSRVGLKAYEQYF	TGTGCCAGCAGCTCCCGTGTGGGCCTTAAAGCCTACGAGCAGTACTTC
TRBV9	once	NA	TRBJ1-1	CASSANTRNTEAFF	TGTGCCAGCAGCGCAAACACAAGGAACACTGAAGCTTTCTTT
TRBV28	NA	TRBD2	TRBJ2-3	CASSQGLAQYF	TGTGCCAGCAGCCAAGGACTAGCGCAGTATTTT
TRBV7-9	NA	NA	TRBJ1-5	CASSLALGQPQHF	TGTGCCAGCAGCTTAGCGTTGGGTCAGCCCCAGCATTTT
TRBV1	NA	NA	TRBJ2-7	CTSSPGMGQGFSYEQYF	TGCACCAGCAGCCCGGGGATGGGACAGGGGTTCTCCTACGAGCAGTACTTC
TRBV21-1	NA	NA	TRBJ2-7	CASSKKGLAGGYGILRAPGLQYF	TGTGCCAGCAGCAAAAAGGGACTAGCGGGAGGTTACGGCATTCTACGAGCGCCCGGACTGCAGTACTTC
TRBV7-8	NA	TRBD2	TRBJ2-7	CASSLGLAVPYEQYF	TGTGCCAGCAGCCTAGGGCTAGCGGTCCCCTACGAGCAGTACTTC
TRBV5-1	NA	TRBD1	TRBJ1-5	CASSSGTGVGQPQHF	TGCGCCAGCAGCTCCGGGACAGGGGTAGGTCAGCCCCAGCATTTT
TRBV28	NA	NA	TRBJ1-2	CASSWDYGYTF	TGTGCCAGCAGTTGGGACTATGGCTACACCTTC
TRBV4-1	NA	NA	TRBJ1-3	CASSQVERGVGNTIYF	TGCGCCAGCAGCCAAGTTGAAAGGGGCGTTGGAAACACCATATATTTT
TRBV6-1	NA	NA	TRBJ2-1	CASSDETGARDYNEQFF	TGTGCCAGCAGTGATGAAACCGGGGCGAGGGACTACAATGAGCAGTTCTTC
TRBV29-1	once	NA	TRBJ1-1	CSAPKGDSLRTEAFF	TGCAGCGCACCTAAAGGGGACTCCCTTCGGACTGAAGCTTTCTTT
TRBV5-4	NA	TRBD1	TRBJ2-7	CASSSYRGKYEQYF	TGTGCCAGCAGTTCATACAGGGGGAAGTACGAGCAGTACTTC
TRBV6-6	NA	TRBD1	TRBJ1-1	CASSVPGTANTEAFF	TGTGCCAGCAGTGTTCCCGGGACAGCTAACACTGAAGCTTTCTTT
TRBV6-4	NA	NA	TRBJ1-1	CASSVTVNTEAFF	TGTGCCAGCAGTGTGACCGTGAACACTGAAGCTTTCTTT
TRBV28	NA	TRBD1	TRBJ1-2	CASSSPGQGDGYTF	TGTGCCAGCAGTTCCCCGGGACAGGGGGATGGCTACACCTTC
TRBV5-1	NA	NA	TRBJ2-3	CASSSTSGADTQYF	TGCGCCAGCAGCTCTACTTCAGGGGCAGATACGCAGTATTTT
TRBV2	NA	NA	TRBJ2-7	CASSERIETPHYTYEQYF	TGTGCCAGCAGTGAGCGTATTGAGACGCCGCACTATACCTACGAGCAGTACTTC
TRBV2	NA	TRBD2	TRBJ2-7	CASSERVVGLAGTYF	TGTGCCAGCAGTGAAAGGGTGGTGGGGCTAGCGGGGACTTACTTC